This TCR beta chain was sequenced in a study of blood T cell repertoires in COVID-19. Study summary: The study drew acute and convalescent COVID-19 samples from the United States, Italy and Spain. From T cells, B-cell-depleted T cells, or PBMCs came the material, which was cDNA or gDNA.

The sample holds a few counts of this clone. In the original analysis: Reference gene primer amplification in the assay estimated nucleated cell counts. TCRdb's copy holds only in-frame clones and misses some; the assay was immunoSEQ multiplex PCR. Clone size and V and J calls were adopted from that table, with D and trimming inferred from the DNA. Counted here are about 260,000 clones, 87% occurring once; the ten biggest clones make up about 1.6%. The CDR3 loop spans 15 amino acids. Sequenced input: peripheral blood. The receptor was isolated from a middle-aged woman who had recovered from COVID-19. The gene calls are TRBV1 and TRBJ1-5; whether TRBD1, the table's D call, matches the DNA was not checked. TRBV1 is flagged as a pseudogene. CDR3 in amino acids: CTSSRPRGTVQPQHF. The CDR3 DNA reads TGCACCAGCAGCCGGCCCAGGGGGACTGTGCAGCCCCAGCATTTT.